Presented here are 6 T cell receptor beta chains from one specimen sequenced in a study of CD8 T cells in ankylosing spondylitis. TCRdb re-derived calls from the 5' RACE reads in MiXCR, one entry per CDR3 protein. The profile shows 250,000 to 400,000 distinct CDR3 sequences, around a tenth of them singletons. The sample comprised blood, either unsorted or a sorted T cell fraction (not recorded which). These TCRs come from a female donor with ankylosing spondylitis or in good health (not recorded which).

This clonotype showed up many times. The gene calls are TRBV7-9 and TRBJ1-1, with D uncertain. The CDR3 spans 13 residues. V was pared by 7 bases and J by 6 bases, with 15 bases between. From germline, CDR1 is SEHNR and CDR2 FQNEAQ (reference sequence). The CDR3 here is CASTPRVDAEAFF. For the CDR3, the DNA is TGTGCCAGCACCCCGAGGGTTGACGCTGAAGCTTTCTTT.

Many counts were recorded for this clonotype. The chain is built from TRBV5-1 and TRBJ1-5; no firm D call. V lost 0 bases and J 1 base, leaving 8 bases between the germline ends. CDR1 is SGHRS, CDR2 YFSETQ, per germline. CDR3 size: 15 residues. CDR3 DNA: TGCGCCAGCAGCTTGGATTTCGGGAGCAATCAGCCCCAGCATTTT. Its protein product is CASSLDFGSNQPQHF. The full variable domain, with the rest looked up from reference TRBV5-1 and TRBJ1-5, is KAGVTQTPRYLIKTRGQQVTLSCSPISGHRSVSWYQQTPGQGLQFLFEYFSETQRNKGNFPGRFSGRQFSNSRSEMNVSTLELGDSALYLCASSLDFGSNQPQHFGDGTRLSIL.

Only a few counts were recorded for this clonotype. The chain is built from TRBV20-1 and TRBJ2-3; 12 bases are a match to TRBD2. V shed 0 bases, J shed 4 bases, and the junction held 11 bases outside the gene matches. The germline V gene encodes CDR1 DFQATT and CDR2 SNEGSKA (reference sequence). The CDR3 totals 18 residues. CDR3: CSARDAGVTSGSADTQYF. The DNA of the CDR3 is TGCAGTGCTAGAGATGCGGGGGTGACTAGCGGGAGTGCAGATACGCAGTATTTT.

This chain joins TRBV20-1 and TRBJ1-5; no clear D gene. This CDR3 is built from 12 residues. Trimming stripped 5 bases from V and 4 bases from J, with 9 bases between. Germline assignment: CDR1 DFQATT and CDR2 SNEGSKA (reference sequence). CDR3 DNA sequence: TGCAGTGCTTGGGCCCGGAATCAGCCCCAGCATTTT. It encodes CSAWARNQPQHF.

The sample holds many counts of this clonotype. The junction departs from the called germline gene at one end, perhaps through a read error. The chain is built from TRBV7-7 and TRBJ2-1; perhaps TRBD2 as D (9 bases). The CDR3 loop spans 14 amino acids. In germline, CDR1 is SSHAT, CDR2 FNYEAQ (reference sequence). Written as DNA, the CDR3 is TGTGCTAGCAGCGGGGGGACAGGCAAGAATGAGCAGTTCTTC. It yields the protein CASSGGTGKNEQFF.

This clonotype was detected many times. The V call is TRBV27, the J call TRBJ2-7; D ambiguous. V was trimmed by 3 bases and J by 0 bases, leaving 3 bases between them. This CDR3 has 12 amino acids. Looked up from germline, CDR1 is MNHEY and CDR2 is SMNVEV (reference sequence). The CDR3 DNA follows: TGTGCCAGCAGTTTCCGCTCCTACGAGCAGTACTTC. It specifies CASSFRSYEQYF.